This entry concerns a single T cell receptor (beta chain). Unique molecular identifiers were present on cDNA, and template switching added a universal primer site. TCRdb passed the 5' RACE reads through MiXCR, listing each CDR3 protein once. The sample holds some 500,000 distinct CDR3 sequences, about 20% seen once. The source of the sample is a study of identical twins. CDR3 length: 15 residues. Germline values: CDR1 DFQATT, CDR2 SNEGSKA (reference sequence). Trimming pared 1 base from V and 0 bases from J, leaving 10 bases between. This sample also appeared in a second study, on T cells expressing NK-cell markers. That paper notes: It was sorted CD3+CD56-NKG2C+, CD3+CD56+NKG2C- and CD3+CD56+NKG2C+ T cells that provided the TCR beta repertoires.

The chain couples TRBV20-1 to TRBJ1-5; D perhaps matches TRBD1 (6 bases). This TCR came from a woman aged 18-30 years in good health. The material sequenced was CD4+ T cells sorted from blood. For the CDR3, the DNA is TGCAGTGCTAGAGGGGACACCTATAGCAATCAGCCCCAGCATTTT. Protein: CSARGDTYSNQPQHF.